This T cell receptor beta chain was obtained from a study of identical twins. Study results and limitations: Twin-shared out-of-frame alpha sequences were enriched for low generation probability. In cord blood, abundant beta clonotypes had fewer insertions; memory showed no trend. Part of the zero-insertion signal could reflect confounding by invariant MAIT and iNKT cells.

A universal primer site arose from template switching, and cDNA bore unique molecular identifiers. A single record per CDR3 protein comes from TCRdb applying MiXCR to the 5' RACE reads. The table includes about 250,000 distinct CDR3 sequences, about 14% detected once. The CDR3 length is 13 residues. V lost 4 bases and J lost 6, with 14 bases in between. Germline V gene data show CDR1 as SGHKS and CDR2 as YYEKEE (reference sequence). The table lists this clonotype with a few counts. The antigen remains undetermined. V usage is TRBV5-5 and J usage is TRBJ2-7; D not certain. This sequence was found in a woman in her late teens or twenties in good health. The sequencing input was memory (CD45RO+) T cells sorted from blood. The CDR3 region has the DNA TGTGCCAGCAGCCCCGGGCCTTCCCCCGAGCAGTACTTC. This encodes CASSPGPSPEQYF.